This TCR beta chain was documented in a study of T cells expressing NK-cell markers. Study at large: One of the eight sequenced donors was seronegative, whereas the other seven were HCMV-seropositive.

Of note for this clonotype: The antigen is not known.

Germline V CDR1 and CDR2: MGHRA, YSYEKL. The CDR3 length is 16 residues. The cDNA for TCR beta came from 5'RACE template switching with UMIs. Reanalyzing the 5' RACE reads, TCRdb keeps one entry per CDR3 protein, without DNA. The sample has about 380,000 distinct CDR3 sequences. General observations from the study: Dominant NKG2C+ clonotypes in about 6 donors made up roughly 1.0-7.5% of CD8+ T cells.

The sequence derives from a man aged 18 to 69 in good health. The V gene is TRBV4-1, the J gene TRBJ1-5; TCRdb's D call of TRBD1 is untestable without DNA. The specimen sequenced was blood T cells: a sorted CD56 or NKG2C T cell subset, CD4+ or CD8+ T cells, or bulk PBMC T cells (not recorded which). The CDR3 protein is CASSQWTGRRDQPQHF.